These 24 T cell receptor beta chains share one sample of origin, sequenced in a study of low-dose radiotherapy and immunotherapy resistance in tumors. As to time point: after trial treatment. Treatment noted: LDRT plus nivolumab, ipilimumab, low-dose cyclophosphamide and aspirin (RACIN trial). Primers targeting TRAV and TRBV primed first-strand cDNA, covering alpha and beta chains. TCRs underwent around 18 PCR cycles of amplification with a constant-region primer and V-primer adapter. TCRdb reprocessed the reads with MiXCR, giving one entry per CDR3 protein. The data contain tens of thousands of distinct CDR3 sequences, less than 20% of them singletons. The starting material was PBMCs, obtained after low-dose radiotherapy plus immunotherapy. The receptors come from a male donor with prostate cancer.

This clonotype was detected only once. V usage is TRBV6-2 or TRBV6-3 and J usage is TRBJ1-2; 10 nucleotides align to TRBD1. J lost 5 bases, V lost 7 bases, and 13 bases had no gene match. Germline V gene lookup returns CDR1 MNHEY and CDR2 SVGEGT. This CDR3 comprises 16 residues. CDR3 loop: CASTPRTGGYFYGYTF. In DNA form, the CDR3 reads TGTGCCAGCACGCCTCGGACAGGGGGTTATTTTTATGGCTACACCTTC.

This clonotype was found many times. V gene TRBV7-2 combines with J gene TRBJ2-2; D is unclear. This CDR3 has 16 residues. V was trimmed by 1 base and J by 0 bases, leaving 9 bases between them. Germline V gives CDR1 SGHTA, CDR2 FQGNSA. The DNA for the CDR3 is TGTGCCAGCAGCTTAGTTAGTGTCTCGAACACCGGGGAGCTGTTTTTT. The encoded protein is CASSLVSVSNTGELFF.

The table lists this clonotype with many counts. This chain uses TRBV19 with TRBJ2-7, with 10 bases fitting TRBD2. The germline CDR1 and CDR2 sequences are LNHDA and SQIVND (reference sequence). The CDR3 spans 15 residues. Trimming removed 4 bases from V and 3 bases from J; junction bases left unmatched: 6. This chain's CDR3 is CASSTAPSGSYEQYF. For the CDR3, the DNA is TGTGCCAGTAGTACAGCCCCTAGCGGGAGCTACGAGCAGTACTTC.

The chain recombines TRBV7-9 with TRBJ2-1; possible D gene TRBD1, 5 bases. The germline V and J ends were trimmed by 5 bases and 7 bases, with 12 bases remaining between them. CDR1 is SEHNR, CDR2 FQNEAQ, per germline (reference sequence). The CDR3 totals 13 residues. The CDR3 DNA sequence: TGTGCCAGCAGCAAAGACAGCGAGAATGAGCAGTTCTTC. As protein: CASSKDSENEQFF.

With regard to this clonotype: The DNA is left out, because the CDR3 cannot be placed on it with certainty; the CDR3 is given as TCRdb lists it. This chain connects TRBV2 to TRBJ2-2; no check of the table's D call, TRBD1, against the DNA was made. The CDR3 totals 15 residues, both ends included. CDR1 and CDR2 (germline): SNHLY, FYNNEI. The CDR3: CASGLTGNTGELFFF.

There are many counts of this clonotype. V usage is TRBV9 and J usage is TRBJ2-3; tentatively, D is TRBD2 (5 bases). Trimming removed 4 bases from V and 6 bases from J, with 18 bases in between. Looked up from germline, CDR1 is SGDLS and CDR2 is YYNGEE. The CDR3 covers 15 residues. The CDR3 DNA reads TGTGCCAGCAGCCCGTCGGTCTTGGGGAGTGATACGCAGTATTTT. Translation gives CASSPSVLGSDTQYF.

V is TRBV7-8 and J is TRBJ1-5; possible D gene TRBD1, 5 bases. Germline assignment: CDR1 SGHVS and CDR2 FQNEAQ. V was pared by 3 bases and J by 5 bases, with 14 bases between. This CDR3 is built from 15 residues. Here the CDR3 reads CASSFDMGPDQPQHF. The CDR3 DNA is TGTGCCAGCAGCTTCGATATGGGGCCAGATCAGCCCCAGCATTTT.

This clonotype was counted many times. The chain links TRBV5-6 to TRBJ2-7, with TRBD1 identical over 7 bases. There are 14 residues in the CDR3. The V segment lost 2 bases and the J segment 5 bases; nucleotides outside the gene matches: 7. Germline assignment: CDR1 SGHDT and CDR2 YYEEEE. CDR3 DNA sequence: TGTGCCAGCAGCTTACCCGACAGGGACCACGAGCAGTACTTC. This encodes CASSLPDRDHEQYF.

This clonotype was recorded at least ten times. V is TRBV3-1 and J is TRBJ1-1; D possibly corresponds to TRBD1 (5 bases). The V end lost 4 bases, the J end lost 3 bases, and 18 bases lay between the germline ends. The CDR3 contains 16 residues. Per germline, CDR1 LGHDT and CDR2 YNNKEL (reference sequence). CDR3 bases: TGTGCCAGCAGCCGAGCCTCAGGGCAGTCTTACACTGAAGCTTTCTTT. Translated: CASSRASGQSYTEAFF.

About this clonotype: This likely stems from a read error, as it lies one base from a far larger clone. The chain links TRBV28 to TRBJ2-7; possibly TRBD2 for D (7 bases). The DNA matches TRBJ2-1 better at its end, which makes the J call doubtful. Germline V CDR1 and CDR2: MDHEN, SYDVKM. This CDR3 has 16 residues. CDR3 DNA sequence: TGTACCAGCAGTTCCGGGTCGGGGGGCTTTAGGAATGAGCAGTTCTTC. This encodes CTSSSGSGGFRNEQFF.

In regard to this clonotype: A far larger clone is one base from this, pointing to a likely read error. The chain combines TRBV7-3 with TRBJ2-7; D is possibly TRBD2 (5 bases). CDR3 length: 12 amino acids. Germline CDR1 SGHTA, CDR2 FQGTGA. This chain's CDR3 is CASSSSGYEQHF. CDR3 DNA: TGTGCCAGCAGCTCCAGCGGCTACGAGCAGCACTTC. Complete variable domain (other parts from reference TRBV7-3 and TRBJ2-7): GAGVSQTPSNKVTEKGKYVELRCDPISGHTALYWYRQSLGQGPEFLIYFQGTGAADDSGLPNDRFFAVRPEGSVSTLKIQRTERGDSAVYLCASSSSGYEQHFGPGTRLTVT.

This clonotype was observed many times. This chain links TRBV6-6 with TRBJ2-3; no clear D. Germline CDR1 reads MNHNY; CDR2 reads SVGAGI (reference sequence). CDR3 size: 13 residues. Trimming took off 7 bases at V and 1 base at J, with 9 bases between the two ends. The chain's CDR3 is CASTLLGTDTQYF. In nucleotides, the CDR3 is TGTGCCAGCACCCTCTTGGGCACAGATACGCAGTATTTT.

This clonotype was found a few times. This chain links TRBV28 with TRBJ2-1, with unresolved D. CDR1 MDHEN and CDR2 SYDVKM come from the germline V gene. CDR3 length: 15 residues. Trimming removed 3 bases from V and 2 bases from J, with 11 bases in between. This CDR3 reads CASSFFMGTYNEQFF. The CDR3 region has the DNA TGTGCCAGCAGTTTTTTTATGGGTACCTACAATGAGCAGTTCTTC.

This clonotype showed up many times. V usage is TRBV20-1 and J usage is TRBJ2-4; D might be TRBD1 or TRBD2, each matching 5 bases. The CDR3 is 13 amino acids. Between the trimmed V and J ends, which lost 5 bases and 7 bases, there was a span of 15 bases. Per the germline V gene, CDR1 is DFQATT and CDR2 is SNEGSKA (reference sequence). This CDR3 is CSAPGRPRNIQYF. In DNA, the CDR3 is TGCAGTGCTCCGGGACGGCCGAGGAACATTCAGTACTTC.

This clonotype was seen repeatedly, ten times or more. The chain employs TRBV5-1 and TRBJ2-7, with 8 bases identical to TRBD2. In germline, CDR1 is SGHRS, CDR2 YFSETQ. J was trimmed by 3 bases and V by 2 bases; bases with no gene match: 13. The CDR3 runs 17 residues. The CDR3 region has the DNA TGCGCCAGCAGCTTTATCTCCTCGGGACTAGTGATCTACGAGCAGTACTTC. Amino acid sequence: CASSFISSGLVIYEQYF.

This clonotype was recorded at least ten times. The rearrangement links TRBV29-1 to TRBJ2-5; TRBD2 agrees at 8 bases. V lost 7 bases to trimming and J lost 9 bases; unmatched junction nucleotides: 13. Germline V gene data show CDR1 as SQVTM and CDR2 as ANQGSEA. The CDR3 sequence is 13 residues long. Here the CDR3 DNA reads TGCAGCGAGTTGTCGGGGGGGCAAGGAGCCCAGTACTTC. Protein: CSELSGGQGAQYF.

This clonotype was observed many times. V gene TRBV7-2 combines with J gene TRBJ2-7; TRBD2 matches at 10 bases. The CDR3 has 15 residues. Germline CDR1 SGHTA, CDR2 FQGNSA. The V segment lost 0 bases and the J segment 3 bases; nucleotides outside the gene matches: 2. The DNA for the CDR3 is TGTGCCAGCAGCTTAGCCAGCGGGGGGGGCTACGAGCAGTACTTC. Translating it yields CASSLASGGGYEQYF.

This clonotype was observed many times. The chain links TRBV29-1 to TRBJ2-1, with 7 positions matching TRBD2. The CDR3 has 15 amino acids. Germline CDR1 and CDR2: SQVTM and ANQGSEA. The J segment lost 4 bases and the V segment lost 3 bases, leaving 9 bases of the junction unmatched. CDR3 in amino acids: CSVDPPGGKYNEQFF. For the CDR3, the DNA is TGCAGCGTTGACCCCCCCGGGGGGAAATACAATGAGCAGTTCTTC.

A word on this clonotype: It is unclear where the CDR3 begins or ends on the DNA, so no DNA is shown, and the CDR3 is as TCRdb lists it. The rearrangement uses TRBV5-3 and TRBJ2-2; TRBD2 reflects the table's D call only, with no check against the DNA. TRBV5-3 is recorded as an ORF, its role being uncertain. The CDR3 length is 17 residues, termini included. This CDR3 is CARSLDSREGRRGAVFF.

This clonotype was observed at least ten times. The chain uses TRBV28 and TRBJ2-7, with TRBD2 as a possible D gene (7 bases). CDR3 length: 16 amino acids. Germline assignment: CDR1 MDHEN and CDR2 SYDVKM. Deletions cut 6 bases from V and 2 bases from J, with 20 bases between. The CDR3 spells CASRGAAGVLPYEQYF. DNA for the CDR3: TGTGCCAGCAGGGGGGCGGCGGGAGTACTACCCTACGAGCAGTACTTC.

This clonotype was detected a few times. The rearrangement uses TRBV5-1 and TRBJ2-7; TRBD2 aligns across 9 bases. The ends lost 0 bases at V and 4 bases at J; junction bases unmatched: 5. Germline CDR1 reads SGHRS; CDR2 reads YFSETQ. CDR3 length equals 15 residues. In nucleotides, the CDR3 is TGCGCCAGCAGCTTGGATAGCGGGAGTAGGTACGAGCAGTACTTC. Its protein is CASSLDSGSRYEQYF.

This chain connects TRBV10-2 to TRBJ2-6, with D tentatively TRBD2 (7 bases). Between the trimmed V and J ends, which lost 6 bases and 5 bases, there was a span of 11 bases. This CDR3 has 14 amino acids. Looked up from germline, CDR1 is WSHSY and CDR2 is SAAADI. CDR3 bases: TGCGCCAGCAGAGGGGGGGACTGGGCCAACGTCCTGACTTTC. It is translated as CASRGGDWANVLTF.

Ten or more counts support this clonotype. CDR3 loop: CASSSSGRALSGANVLTF. CDR3 bases: TGTGCCAGCAGTTCTAGCGGGAGGGCCCTCTCTGGGGCCAACGTCCTGACTTTC. The V and J genes are TRBV12-3 or TRBV12-4 and TRBJ2-6, with TRBD2 matching 12 bases. This CDR3 is 18 amino acids long. V lost 4 bases, J lost 0 bases, and 4 bases stayed unmatched.

This clonotype was picked up many times. The J gene is TRBJ2-1, the V gene TRBV5-1; 7 bases map to TRBD2. The CDR3 length is 15 residues. V lost 0 bases and J lost 4; bases outside the gene matches: 4. CDR1 and CDR2 (germline): SGHRS, YFSETQ. The CDR3 protein is CASSLGAGRYNEQFF. DNA for the CDR3: TGCGCCAGCAGCTTGGGAGCGGGAAGGTACAATGAGCAGTTCTTC. Supplemented by reference TRBV5-1 and TRBJ2-1, the full variable domain reads KAGVTQTPRYLIKTRGQQVTLSCSPISGHRSVSWYQQTPGQGLQFLFEYFSETQRNKGNFPGRFSGRQFSNSRSEMNVSTLELGDSALYLCASSLGAGRYNEQFFGPGTRLTVL.